The 10 T cell receptor beta chains below all came from one sample that was sequenced in a study of blood T cells in healthy people across ages. Then a second PCR, running about 7 to 11 cycles, was carried out with a sample-barcoded 5' primer and a J-beta primer mix. TCRdb processed the 5' RACE reads anew with MiXCR; each CDR3 protein has one entry. This sample has roughly 1,300,000 distinct CDR3 sequences, with around 55% found just once. Sequencing was performed on blood. The receptors originated from a man aged 18 to 29 in good health.

This clonotype was recorded only once. The chain joins TRBV4-3 to TRBJ2-7, with D perhaps TRBD1 or TRBD2 (6 bases each). Deletions cut 1 base from V and 6 bases from J, with 13 bases between. CDR1 LGHNA and CDR2 YSLEER come from the germline V gene. The CDR3 consists of 14 residues. The CDR3 nucleotides are TGCGCCAGCAGCCAAGTGGTAAGGGGGGCCGAGCAGTACTTC. Protein: CASSQVVRGAEQYF.

The chain combines TRBV11-2 with TRBJ1-2; weak D call: TRBD1 (5 bases). The CDR3 consists of 14 residues. CDR1 is SGHAT, CDR2 FQNNGV, per germline. The ends were cut back, 7 bases at V and 1 base at J, with 13 bases in the middle. CDR3 nucleotide sequence: TGTGCCAGCACCTTGGGGCCAATTAACTATGGCTACACCTTC. Its translation: CASTLGPINYGYTF. The full variable domain, with the rest looked up from reference TRBV11-2 and TRBJ1-2, is EAGVAQSPRYKIIEKRQSVAFWCNPISGHATLYWYQQILGQGPKLLIQFQNNGVVDDSQLPKDRFSAERLKGVDSTLKIQPAKLEDSAVYLCASTLGPINYGYTFGSGTRLTVV.

This clonotype has a handful of counts. The CDR3 protein is CASSQASHPGQPQHF. CDR3 DNA sequence: TGTGCCAGCAGCCAAGCGAGCCACCCCGGGCAGCCCCAGCATTTT. The chain joins TRBV4-2 to TRBJ1-5; D gene ambiguous. The germline CDR1 and CDR2 sequences are LGHNA and YNFKEQ. This CDR3 contains 15 residues. V dropped 1 base and J dropped 7 bases, with 14 bases sitting between them.

The chain is built from TRBV6-1 and TRBJ2-5, with 10 bases that match TRBD1. The junction had 5 bases not matched to a gene; V was cut back by 3 bases and J by 4 bases. Looked up from germline, CDR1 is MNHNS and CDR2 is SASEGT. The CDR3 sequence is 15 residues long. CDR3 protein: CASSDETGGRETQYF. DNA for the CDR3: TGTGCCAGCAGTGACGAGACAGGGGGCCGAGAGACCCAGTACTTC.

V gene TRBV20-1 combines with J gene TRBJ2-1, with a tentative D call TRBD2 (6 bases). CDR1 is DFQATT and CDR2 is SNEGSKA in the germline V gene (reference sequence). This CDR3 is 15 amino acids long. The V gene lost 7 bases and the J gene lost 3 bases, with 19 bases spanning the gap. CDR3 in amino acids: CSGGSRDFHYNEQFF. The CDR3 nucleotides read TGCAGTGGGGGGTCGCGGGACTTCCACTACAATGAGCAGTTCTTC.

V and J are TRBV6-2 or TRBV6-3 and TRBJ2-7; D is uncertain. The CDR3 is 11 amino acids. Germline CDR1 is MNHEY and CDR2 is SVGEGT. V lost 5 bases, J lost 8 bases, and 10 bases lay in between. CDR3 protein: CASSEPKKQYF. Written as DNA, the CDR3 is TGTGCCAGCAGTGAACCGAAGAAGCAGTACTTC.

The chain combines TRBV20-1 with TRBJ2-3, with D hard to call. V was cut by 1 base and J by 5 bases, with 10 bases left in between. Germline V lookup: CDR1 DFQATT, CDR2 SNEGSKA (reference sequence). The CDR3 is 13 residues long. CDR3 loop: CSARAPSIDTQYF. The CDR3 bases are TGCAGTGCTAGAGCCCCGTCTATAGATACGCAGTATTTT.

The V call is TRBV21-1, the J call TRBJ2-7; the DNA was not compared with TRBD1, the D call given in the table. TRBV21-1 is annotated as a pseudogene. This CDR3 has 17 amino acids. The CDR3 DNA reads as TGTGCCAGCAGGGGGGGACGGACAGGGGTAAAATCCTACGAGCAGTACTTC. It is translated as CASRGGRTGVKSYEQYF.

The rearrangement joins TRBV3-1 to TRBJ1-3; the D is unclear. Germline-derived CDR1 and CDR2 are LGHDT and YNNKEL (reference sequence). The V end lost 0 bases, the J end lost 7 bases, and 10 bases lay between the germline ends. CDR3 size: 14 residues. DNA for the CDR3: TGTGCCAGCAGCCAAGATGCCGGAGGGAACACCATATATTTT. Its protein product is CASSQDAGGNTIYF.

The chain combines TRBV27 with TRBJ2-1; D unclear. V lost 5 bases and J 3 bases, leaving 17 bases between the germline ends. The V gene's germline CDR1 is MNHEY and CDR2 SMNVEV (reference sequence). The CDR3 is 16 residues long. DNA of the CDR3: TGTGCCAGCAGTCCACAAAAAGGGATCATCTACAATGAGCAGTTCTTC. Amino acids: CASSPQKGIIYNEQFF.